This T cell receptor beta chain originates from a study of blood T cells in healthy people across ages. Germline V CDR1 and CDR2: SGHAT, FQDESV (reference sequence). The CDR3 loop spans 14 amino acids. The V end was cut by 5 bases, the J end by 6 bases, with 16 bases between. Aged roughly 6 to 95, donors were systemically healthy Caucasians from Russia. The extraction recovered at least 6 micrograms of total RNA per sample. Only a few counts were recorded for this clonotype. The antigen is not known. Alongside a J-beta primer mix, a sample-barcoded 5' primer served in a second PCR lasting about 6 to 12 cycles. TCRdb reprocessed the 5' RACE reads via MiXCR and lists one record per CDR3 protein. The sample contains more than 800,000 distinct CDR3 sequences, 40% to 55% of which appear only once. Regarding the study as a whole: Diversity was estimated from one million T cells, and these estimates were considered underestimates. With unsorted PBMCs, a conclusive comparison of naive versus antigen-experienced cells was not possible.

Source material: blood. This chain uses TRBV11-1 with TRBJ1-2; tentative D call: TRBD1 (6 bases). The TCR comes from a woman aged 55-69 years in good health. The CDR3 loop is CASSKLTGLNGYTF. The CDR3, as DNA: TGTGCCAGCAGCAAACTAACAGGGTTGAATGGCTACACCTTC.